These T cell receptor beta chains were read from a single sample in a study of graft-versus-host responses after intestinal transplantation. The protocol was immunoSEQ multiplex PCR, while the TCRdb copy is restricted to in-frame clones and leaves out a portion. The top ten hold 0.72% of the sample, which has about 30,000 clones, approximately 93% seen once. The sequenced sample was PBMCs, obtained roughly 68 days after intestinal transplant. These receptors originate from a human patient who received an intestinal transplant, so some T cells may come from the graft donor. CDR3s include the opening cysteine and the closing phenylalanine or tryptophan. The D gene is left open where the match is weak. Rows give clone size only sometimes, using once, few, many, or a class for an expanded clone.

j_gene: TRBJ1-5
d_gene: TRBD1
abundance: .
v_gene: TRBV6-5
CDR3aa: CASSYSRTGTQPQHF
CDR3nt: TGTGCCAGCAGTTACTCACGGACAGGGACTCAGCCCCAGCATTTT

j_gene: TRBJ2-1
d_gene: .
abundance: once
v_gene: TRBV4-2
CDR3aa: CASSPGGHEQFF
CDR3nt: TGTGCCAGCAGCCCAGGGGGGCATGAGCAGTTCTTC

j_gene: TRBJ1-3
d_gene: TRBD1
abundance: .
v_gene: TRBV19
CDR3aa: CASKGGLSSGNTIYF
CDR3nt: TGTGCCAGTAAAGGGGGCCTAAGCTCTGGAAACACCATATATTTT

j_gene: TRBJ1-5
d_gene: .
abundance: .
v_gene: TRBV19
CDR3aa: CASSMPGDQPQHF
CDR3nt: TGTGCCAGTAGTATGCCGGGGGATCAGCCCCAGCATTTT

j_gene: TRBJ2-5
d_gene: TRBD2
abundance: .
v_gene: TRBV12-5
CDR3aa: CASGPRTSGKDQETQYF
CDR3nt: TGTGCTAGTGGTCCGAGAACTAGCGGGAAAGACCAAGAGACCCAGTACTTC

j_gene: TRBJ1-5
d_gene: TRBD1
abundance: .
v_gene: TRBV23-1
CDR3aa: CASSRHMMPRQGGGQPQHF
CDR3nt: TGCGCCAGCAGTCGCCATATGATGCCGAGACAGGGAGGAGGACAGCCCCAGCATTTT

j_gene: TRBJ1-2
d_gene: .
abundance: .
v_gene: TRBV29-1
CDR3aa: CSAQGFLWNYGYTF
CDR3nt: TGCAGCGCGCAGGGGTTCCTGTGGAACTATGGCTACACCTTC

j_gene: TRBJ2-7
d_gene: .
abundance: .
v_gene: TRBV6-6
CDR3aa: CASTNLAYSYEQYF
CDR3nt: TGTGCCAGCACAAACCTAGCGTATTCCTACGAGCAGTACTTC

j_gene: TRBJ2-1
d_gene: .
abundance: .
v_gene: TRBV15
CDR3aa: CATSRESLRYNEQFF
CDR3nt: TGTGCCACCAGCAGAGAATCCCTGCGGTACAATGAGCAGTTCTTC

j_gene: TRBJ1-1
d_gene: .
abundance: .
v_gene: TRBV19
CDR3aa: CASSIGLARGDTNTEAFF
CDR3nt: TGTGCCAGTAGTATAGGTTTGGCGAGGGGGGACACGAACACTGAAGCTTTCTTT

j_gene: TRBJ2-2
d_gene: .
abundance: .
v_gene: TRBV19
CDR3aa: CASPSLASGELFF
CDR3nt: TGTGCCAGTCCGTCGTTAGCATCCGGGGAGCTGTTTTTT

j_gene: TRBJ1-1
d_gene: .
abundance: .
v_gene: TRBV29-1
CDR3aa: CSVGAEEAFF
CDR3nt: TGCAGCGTTGGGGCTGAAGAAGCTTTCTTT

j_gene: TRBJ2-1
d_gene: .
abundance: .
v_gene: TRBV6-6
CDR3aa: CASSYGQTEQFF
CDR3nt: TGTGCCAGCAGTTACGGGCAGACTGAGCAGTTCTTC

j_gene: TRBJ1-5
d_gene: .
abundance: few
v_gene: TRBV28
CDR3aa: CASSLDRSPNLEHF
CDR3nt: TGTGCCAGCAGTCTCGACAGGAGCCCTAATTTAGAGCATTTT

j_gene: TRBJ1-4
d_gene: .
abundance: .
v_gene: TRBV5-1
CDR3aa: CASSPGLTNEKLFF
CDR3nt: TGCGCCAGCAGCCCGGGACTGACTAATGAAAAACTGTTTTTT

j_gene: TRBJ1-2
d_gene: .
abundance: .
v_gene: TRBV4-2
CDR3aa: CASSQDRPFYGYTF
CDR3nt: TGTGCCAGCAGCCAAGACAGGCCCTTCTATGGCTACACCTTC

j_gene: TRBJ1-1
d_gene: .
abundance: .
v_gene: TRBV7-2
CDR3aa: CASSLARGAEAFF
CDR3nt: TGTGCCAGCAGCTTAGCGCGGGGGGCTGAAGCTTTCTTT

j_gene: TRBJ1-1
d_gene: TRBD1
abundance: few
v_gene: TRBV6-5
CDR3aa: CASSLQGMNTEAFF
CDR3nt: TGTGCCAGCAGCCTACAGGGGATGAACACTGAAGCTTTCTTT

j_gene: TRBJ2-2
d_gene: .
abundance: .
v_gene: TRBV5-1
CDR3aa: CASSSPGRGELFF
CDR3nt: TGCGCCAGCAGCTCACCGGGCCGCGGGGAGCTGTTTTTT

j_gene: TRBJ2-3
d_gene: TRBD2
abundance: .
v_gene: TRBV28
CDR3aa: CASSPGTSDRGTQYF
CDR3nt: TGTGCCAGCAGTCCCGGGACTAGCGACCGGGGTACGCAGTATTTT

j_gene: TRBJ2-7
d_gene: .
abundance: .
v_gene: TRBV5-6
CDR3aa: CASSLVTSVEYF
CDR3nt: TGTGCCAGCAGCTTGGTTACTTCAGTGGAGTACTTC

j_gene: TRBJ2-7
d_gene: .
abundance: .
v_gene: TRBV12-5
CDR3aa: CASGLFNEQYF
CDR3nt: TGTGCTAGTGGTTTGTTTAACGAGCAGTACTTC

j_gene: TRBJ2-1
d_gene: .
abundance: .
v_gene: TRBV25-1
CDR3aa: CASSESSLLGGPNEQFF
CDR3nt: TGTGCCAGCAGTGAATCCTCCCTATTGGGGGGCCCGAATGAGCAGTTCTTC

j_gene: TRBJ2-7
d_gene: .
abundance: .
v_gene: TRBV7-8
CDR3aa: CASSLMGGGNEQYF
CDR3nt: TGTGCCAGCAGCTTAATGGGTGGGGGCAACGAGCAGTACTTC

j_gene: TRBJ1-2
d_gene: .
abundance: .
v_gene: TRBV4-1
CDR3aa: CASSQEIAPGPGYTF
CDR3nt: TGCGCCAGCAGCCAAGAAATCGCCCCGGGGCCTGGCTACACCTTC

j_gene: TRBJ2-2
d_gene: TRBD2
abundance: .
v_gene: TRBV9
CDR3aa: CASSVGLAGGTGELFF
CDR3nt: TGTGCCAGCAGCGTAGGACTAGCGGGAGGGACCGGGGAGCTGTTTTTT

j_gene: TRBJ2-3
d_gene: TRBD2
abundance: .
v_gene: TRBV4-1
CDR3aa: CASSQDRIAGGTDTQYF
CDR3nt: TGCGCCAGCAGCCAAGATAGGATAGCGGGGGGGACAGATACGCAGTATTTT

j_gene: TRBJ1-2
d_gene: TRBD1
abundance: .
v_gene: TRBV18
CDR3aa: CASSPPPAGGGKIYGYTF
CDR3nt: TGTGCCAGCTCACCACCCCCTGCAGGGGGCGGTAAAATCTATGGCTACACCTTC

j_gene: TRBJ2-3
d_gene: TRBD1
abundance: .
v_gene: TRBV7-8
CDR3aa: CASSFRQGPDTQYF
CDR3nt: TGTGCCAGCAGCTTCCGACAGGGGCCAGATACGCAGTATTTT

j_gene: TRBJ2-1
d_gene: TRBD1
abundance: few
v_gene: TRBV6-6
CDR3aa: CASRPRQGMTYNEQFF
CDR3nt: TGTGCCAGCAGACCGCGACAGGGGATGACCTACAATGAGCAGTTCTTC

j_gene: TRBJ2-3
d_gene: TRBD1
abundance: .
v_gene: TRBV29-1
CDR3aa: CSENGPGQGLLGQYF
CDR3nt: TGCAGCGAAAATGGGCCGGGACAGGGGCTTCTTGGGCAGTATTTT

j_gene: TRBJ2-7
d_gene: TRBD2
abundance: .
v_gene: TRBV7-2
CDR3aa: CASSSGPLYEQYF
CDR3nt: TGTGCCAGCTCTAGCGGCCCGCTCTACGAGCAGTACTTC